The 29 T cell receptor beta chains in this list originate from one sample, sequenced in a study of T cell responses to AZD1222 COVID-19 vaccine. The data were produced by immunoSEQ multiplex PCR, yet TCRdb's version contains in-frame clones alone and is incomplete. In total, the table holds about 140,000 clones. Input material: peripheral blood. The receptor source for this set is an adult in good health.

The chain uses TRBV18 and TRBJ1-6; unclear D gene. Germline V gene lookup returns CDR1 KGHSH and CDR2 LQKENI. This CDR3 contains 14 residues. Trimming removed 3 bases from V and 11 bases from J, with 14 bases in between. Written as DNA, the CDR3 is TGTGCCAGCTCACCGGCCGCTATCCCTACACCCCTCCACTTT. Translated: CASSPAAIPTPLHF.

The chain joins TRBV9 to TRBJ1-1; D gene ambiguous. The germline gives CDR1 SGDLS, CDR2 YYNGEE. This CDR3 has 13 residues. V gave up 5 bases and J gave up 9 bases, with 17 bases separating them. The CDR3: CASSLRETAKAFF. The CDR3 DNA reads as TGTGCCAGCAGTCTTCGGGAAACAGCCAAAGCTTTCTTT. The entire variable domain, with the rest obtained from reference TRBV9 and TRBJ1-1, is as follows: DSGVTQTPKHLITATGQRVTLRCSPRSGDLSVYWYQQSLDQGLQFLIQYYNGEERAKGNILERFSAQQFPDLHSELNLSSLELGDSALYFCASSLRETAKAFFGQGTRLTVV.

This chain joins TRBV19 and TRBJ2-2, with D perhaps matching TRBD1 (5 bases). The CDR3 sequence is 12 residues long. The germline V gene encodes CDR1 LNHDA and CDR2 SQIVND (reference sequence). Trimming took 5 bases from V and 6 from J, leaving 7 bases between them. The CDR3 region is CASSSGSGELFF. The CDR3 DNA sequence: TGTGCCAGTAGTTCAGGGTCCGGGGAGCTGTTTTTT.

The V and J genes are TRBV2 and TRBJ1-2; 9 bases align to TRBD1. The junction had 6 bases not matched to a gene; V was cut back by 3 bases and J by 4 bases. Germline CDR1 reads SNHLY; CDR2 reads FYNNEI. The CDR3 consists of 15 residues. The CDR3 region has the DNA TGTGCCAGCAGTGAGGGGACAGGGCCGATCTATGGCTACACCTTC. Its translation: CASSEGTGPIYGYTF.

The V gene is TRBV18, the J gene TRBJ1-1; perhaps TRBD1 as D (5 bases). Germline-derived CDR1 and CDR2 are KGHSH and LQKENI. The CDR3 contains 13 residues. With 3 bases removed from V and 1 base from J, the gap between germline ends came to 6 bases. CDR3: CASSPTGNTEAFF. The CDR3 DNA reads TGTGCCAGCTCACCCACAGGGAACACTGAAGCTTTCTTT.

CDR3 nucleotide sequence: TGTGCCAGCAGCTCCAGGGGACCGAACACTGAAGCTTTCTTT. Translation: CASSSRGPNTEAFF. The chain couples TRBV7-2 to TRBJ1-1; D may be TRBD1 (6 bases). The CDR3 is 14 residues long. Trimming removed 4 bases at V and 1 base at J, with 10 bases between. Germline assignment: CDR1 SGHTA and CDR2 FQGNSA.

Concerning this clone itself: One end of the junction is discordant with germline, which a read error may explain. The J gene is TRBJ1-1, the V gene TRBV4-2, with D perhaps matching TRBD1 (6 bases). Germline lookup yields CDR1 LGHNA and CDR2 YNFKEQ. The CDR3 contains 14 residues. The CDR3 reads CASSHTGRGTGAFF. CDR3 bases: TGTGCCAGCAGCCACACAGGGCGGGGAACTGGAGCTTTCTTT.

The V and J genes are TRBV7-2 and TRBJ2-5, with a possible D match to TRBD2 (6 bases). V was clipped by 1 base and J by 5 bases, with 14 bases between them. This CDR3 has 15 amino acids. In germline, CDR1 is SGHTA, CDR2 FQGNSA. CDR3 coding DNA: TGTGCCAGCAGCTTAGTAAAGGCAGGGAGGGAGACCCAGTACTTC. Translating gives CASSLVKAGRETQYF.

The J gene is TRBJ1-2, the V gene TRBV4-2; 7 nucleotides agree with TRBD1. The length of the CDR3 is 14 residues. Germline V gene data show CDR1 as LGHNA and CDR2 as YNFKEQ. V was pared by 4 bases and J by 4 bases, with 6 bases of the junction left unmatched. The CDR3 nucleotides read TGTGCCAGCAGCCCAGACAGGGCCACCTATGGCTACACCTTC. Its translation: CASSPDRATYGYTF.

This chain connects TRBV7-9 to TRBJ1-2, with 7 bases identical to TRBD1. The junction had 4 bases not matched to a gene; V was cut back by 4 bases and J by 2 bases. Germline V gene sequence: CDR1 SEHNR, CDR2 FQNEAQ (reference sequence). The CDR3 sequence is 14 residues long. The CDR3, as DNA: TGTGCCAGCAGCTCTGCAGGGGGGAACTATGGCTACACCTTC. Translation gives CASSSAGGNYGYTF.

This sequence joins TRBV19 and TRBJ1-2; 7 bases line up with TRBD1. Unmatched junction bases numbered 11, after V lost 3 bases and J lost 1 base. The V gene's germline CDR1 is LNHDA and CDR2 SQIVND (reference sequence). The CDR3 runs to 17 residues. In nucleotides, the CDR3 is TGTGCCAGTAGTATTCTGGAGACAGGGACCTTTAACTATGGCTACACCTTC. Protein product: CASSILETGTFNYGYTF.

J is TRBJ1-5 and V is TRBV6-5; the D gene is possibly TRBD1 (5 bases). With 7 bases removed from V and 3 bases from J, the gap between germline ends came to 13 bases. Germline values: CDR1 MNHEY, CDR2 SVGAGI. CDR3 length equals 14 residues. The CDR3 bases are TGTGCCAGCACCCAGCGGGGGTTCAATCAGCCCCAGCATTTT. Its translation is CASTQRGFNQPQHF.

The chain uses TRBV7-8 and TRBJ1-2; 7 bases match TRBD1. The germline gives CDR1 SGHVS, CDR2 FQNEAQ. The V gene end was trimmed by 7 bases and the J gene end by 4 bases; junction bases not matched to a gene: 12. The CDR3 is 15 amino acids. CDR3 in DNA: TGTGCCAGCACGTCTGACAGGGTTGGAACCTATGGCTACACCTTC. It codes for CASTSDRVGTYGYTF.

The chain uses TRBV3-1 (or the pseudogene TRBV3-2) and TRBJ2-3, with TRBD2 matching over 10 bases. This CDR3 has 15 amino acids. CDR1 and CDR2 (germline): LGHDT, YNNKEL (reference sequence). V lost 4 bases to trimming and J lost 6 bases; unmatched junction nucleotides: 7. Written as DNA, the CDR3 is TGTGCCAGCAGCCCAGGACTAGCGGTACCGGATACGCAGTATTTT. This translates into CASSPGLAVPDTQYF.

The rearrangement joins TRBV5-1 to TRBJ2-2, with D perhaps being TRBD1 or TRBD2 (6 bases each). The CDR3 spans 15 residues. The germline V gene encodes CDR1 SGHRS and CDR2 YFSETQ. Trimming took 2 bases from V and 5 from J, leaving 13 bases between them. This CDR3 reads CASSLLGGGTGELFF. In nucleotides, the CDR3 is TGCGCCAGCAGCTTATTGGGGGGCGGGACCGGGGAGCTGTTTTTT.

V gene TRBV2 combines with J gene TRBJ2-7; D uncertain. The CDR3 length is 13 residues. The V end was cut by 4 bases, the J end by 3 bases, with 10 bases between. Germline V lookup: CDR1 SNHLY, CDR2 FYNNEI. The CDR3 loop is CASSGRGVYEQYF. The CDR3 DNA sequence: TGTGCCAGCAGTGGCCGTGGGGTCTACGAGCAGTACTTC.

The J gene is TRBJ1-4, the V gene TRBV6-5; the D gene is possibly TRBD1 (5 bases). Trimming pared 8 bases from V and 7 bases from J, leaving 14 bases between. This CDR3 spans 13 amino acids. Germline CDR1 is MNHEY and CDR2 is SVGAGI. CDR3 region: CASSLGHGEKLFF. DNA for the CDR3: TGTGCCAGCTCCCTAGGACACGGTGAAAAACTGTTTTTT.

The CDR3 is CASSETRSNTGELFF. The CDR3 bases are TGTGCCAGCAGTGAAACCAGATCGAACACCGGGGAGCTGTTTTTT. The J gene is TRBJ2-2, the V gene TRBV2, with D uncertain. V dropped 2 bases and J dropped 0 bases, with 7 bases sitting between them. This CDR3 is built from 15 residues. The V gene's germline CDR1 is SNHLY and CDR2 FYNNEI.

The chain couples TRBV19 to TRBJ1-4; D remains unclear. The CDR3 spans 16 residues. Germline values: CDR1 LNHDA, CDR2 SQIVND (reference sequence). V gave up 2 bases and J gave up 7 bases, with 17 bases separating them. CDR3 region: CASSIWMGSFAEKLFF. In DNA, the CDR3 is TGTGCCAGTAGTATATGGATGGGGAGTTTTGCTGAAAAACTGTTTTTT.

The chain combines TRBV18 with TRBJ2-5; 8 nucleotides match TRBD1. CDR1 and CDR2 (germline): KGHSH, LQKENI. J gave up 4 bases and V 1 base, and 5 bases lay outside the gene matches. The CDR3 extends over 15 amino acids. For the CDR3, the DNA is TGTGCCAGCTCACCACTCGACAGGGGATTAGAGACCCAGTACTTC. It is translated as CASSPLDRGLETQYF. Full variable domain (missing parts from reference TRBV18 and TRBJ2-5): NAGVMQNPRHLVRRRGQEARLRCSPMKGHSHVYWYRQLPEEGLKFMVYLQKENIIDESGMPKERFSAEFPKEGPSILRIQQVVRGDSAAYFCASSPLDRGLETQYFGPGTRLLVL.

The chain joins TRBV6-2 or TRBV6-3 to TRBJ2-1; 12 nucleotides agree with TRBD1. The ends lost 2 bases at V and 6 bases at J; junction bases unmatched: 8. The CDR3 has 17 residues. From germline, CDR1 is MNHEY and CDR2 SVGEGT. The CDR3 reads CASSYGYRDRGRNEQFF. Written as DNA, the CDR3 is TGTGCCAGCAGTTACGGGTACCGGGACAGGGGGCGCAATGAGCAGTTCTTC.

The chain uses TRBV7-9 and TRBJ1-6; 9 nucleotides agree with TRBD1. After removal of 5 bases from V and 9 bases from J, the junction contained 8 bases not matched to a gene. This CDR3 comprises 15 residues. Germline CDR1 reads SEHNR; CDR2 reads FQNEAQ (reference sequence). This CDR3 is CASSPGGTGTSPLHF. In DNA form, the CDR3 reads TGTGCCAGCAGCCCCGGTGGGACAGGGACTTCACCCCTCCACTTT. Combining the CDR3 with reference TRBV7-9 and TRBJ1-6 gives the whole variable domain DTGVSQNPRHKITKRGQNVTFRCDPISEHNRLYWYRQTLGQGPEFLTYFQNEAQLEKSRLLSDRFSAERPKGSFSTLEIQRTEQGDSAMYLCASSPGGTGTSPLHFGNGTRLTVT.

The rearrangement joins TRBV19 to TRBJ2-7, with D possibly TRBD2 on 5 matching bases. The V end was cut by 4 bases, the J end by 0 bases, with 13 bases between. The length of the CDR3 is 15 residues. Germline V lookup: CDR1 LNHDA, CDR2 SQIVND (reference sequence). The CDR3 here is CASSTHESGSYEQYF. CDR3 DNA sequence: TGTGCCAGTAGTACCCATGAGAGCGGCTCCTACGAGCAGTACTTC.

The rearrangement links TRBV21-1 to TRBJ2-1; the listed D gene, TRBD1, was not tested against the DNA. TRBV21-1 is an annotated pseudogene. The CDR3 extends over 15 amino acids. DNA of the CDR3: TGTGCCAGCAGCATTCTTAGGACAGGACTCAATGAGCAGTTCTTC. Amino acids: CASSILRTGLNEQFF.

The genes are TRBV19 and TRBJ1-1; 9 nucleotides match TRBD1. CDR1 and CDR2 from the germline V gene are LNHDA and SQIVND (reference sequence). With 5 bases clipped from V and 6 bases from J, the junction kept 7 bases outside the gene matches. This CDR3 has 14 residues. DNA for the CDR3: TGTGCCAGTAGTTTTCGGGGACAGGGCGCTGAAGCTTTCTTT. This codes for CASSFRGQGAEAFF.

The chain uses TRBV19 and TRBJ1-1; no firm D call. This CDR3 is built from 14 residues. The germline V and J ends were trimmed by 1 base and 1 base, with 7 bases remaining between them. CDR1 and CDR2 (germline): LNHDA, SQIVND (reference sequence). The CDR3 sequence is CASSIGAANTEAFF. CDR3 bases: TGTGCCAGTAGTATAGGGGCAGCGAACACTGAAGCTTTCTTT.

The V call is TRBV7-2, the J call TRBJ1-2, with 9 nucleotides matching TRBD1. The germline V gene encodes CDR1 SGHTA and CDR2 FQGNSA. The CDR3 covers 18 residues. With V trimmed by 5 bases and J by 8 bases, 21 bases remained unmatched. CDR3 protein: CASSVQSGTGYLSRGYTF. CDR3 sequence (DNA): TGTGCCAGCAGCGTGCAGTCCGGGACAGGGTATCTGAGCCGCGGCTACACCTTC. The full variable domain, in which reference TRBV7-2 and TRBJ1-2 provide the parts outside the CDR3, is GAGVSQSPSNKVTEKGKDVELRCDPISGHTALYWYRQSLGQGLEFLIYFQGNSAPDKSGLPSDRFSAERTGGSVSTLTIQRTQQEDSAVYLCASSVQSGTGYLSRGYTFGSGTRLTVV.

The V gene is TRBV5-4, the J gene TRBJ1-4, with 8 nucleotides matching TRBD1. The CDR3 runs to 15 residues. Unmatched junction bases numbered 5, after V lost 0 bases and J lost 7 bases. CDR1 and CDR2 from the germline V gene are SGHNT and YYREEE (reference sequence). CDR3: CASSLAGGPGEKLFF. The DNA for the CDR3 is TGTGCCAGCAGCTTGGCAGGGGGCCCTGGTGAAAAACTGTTTTTT. Looking up the rest from reference TRBV5-4 and TRBJ1-4 gives the full variable domain: ETGVTQSPTHLIKTRGQQVTLRCSSQSGHNTVSWYQQALGQGPQFIFQYYREEENGRGNFPPRFSGLQFPNYSSELNVNALELDDSALYLCASSLAGGPGEKLFFGSGTQLSVL.

V is TRBV28 and J is TRBJ1-1; 8 bases fit TRBD1. CDR1 MDHEN and CDR2 SYDVKM come from the germline V gene. The V and J ends lost 5 bases and 1 base, in that order; junction bases with no gene match: 12. The CDR3 spans 17 residues. CDR3 in DNA: TGTGCCAGCAGTCCCGGGACAGGCCCCGCCCCGAACACTGAAGCTTTCTTT. Protein: CASSPGTGPAPNTEAFF.